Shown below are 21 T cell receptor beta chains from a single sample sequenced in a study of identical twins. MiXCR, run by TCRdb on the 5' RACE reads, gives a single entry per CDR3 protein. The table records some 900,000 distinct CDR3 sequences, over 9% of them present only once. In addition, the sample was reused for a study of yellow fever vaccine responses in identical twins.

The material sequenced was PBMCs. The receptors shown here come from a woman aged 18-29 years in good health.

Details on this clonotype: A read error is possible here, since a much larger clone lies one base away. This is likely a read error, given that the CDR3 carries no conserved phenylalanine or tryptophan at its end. CDR3 amino acids: CASSSLRETNTGELFS. In DNA form, the CDR3 reads TGCGCCAGCAGCTCCCTACGGGAAACGAACACCGGGGAGCTGTTTTCT. This chain connects TRBV5-1 to TRBJ2-2, with D possibly matching TRBD2 (5 bases). The CDR3 runs to 16 residues. CDR1 and CDR2 from the germline V gene are SGHRS and YFSETQ. Trimming took off 3 bases at V and 0 bases at J, with 12 bases between the two ends.

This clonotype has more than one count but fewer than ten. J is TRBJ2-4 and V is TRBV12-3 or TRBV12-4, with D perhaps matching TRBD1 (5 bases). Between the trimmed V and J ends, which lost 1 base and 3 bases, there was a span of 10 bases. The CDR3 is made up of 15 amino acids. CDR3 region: CASSLGREGKNIQYF. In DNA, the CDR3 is TGTGCCAGCAGTTTAGGCAGGGAAGGCAAAAACATTCAGTACTTC.

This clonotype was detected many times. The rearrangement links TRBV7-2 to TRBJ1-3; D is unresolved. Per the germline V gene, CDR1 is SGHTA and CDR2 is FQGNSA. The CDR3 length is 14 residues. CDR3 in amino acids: CATGRKSSGNTIYF. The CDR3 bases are TGTGCAACCGGCCGCAAGAGCTCTGGAAACACCATATATTTT.

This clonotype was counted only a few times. Here the CDR3 DNA reads TGCAGTGCTAGGGGGGAGCCCACAGATACGCAGTATTTT. This codes for CSARGEPTDTQYF. V usage is TRBV20-1 and J usage is TRBJ2-3; possibly TRBD1 or TRBD2 for D (5 bases each). Germline V gives CDR1 DFQATT, CDR2 SNEGSKA (reference sequence). Trimming cost V 3 bases and J 2 bases, with 9 bases left between them. CDR3 length: 13 residues.

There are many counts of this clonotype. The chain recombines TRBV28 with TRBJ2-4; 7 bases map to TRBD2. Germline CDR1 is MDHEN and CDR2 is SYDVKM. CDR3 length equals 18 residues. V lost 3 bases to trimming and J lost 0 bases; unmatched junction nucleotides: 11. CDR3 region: CASSFSALAEEAKNIQYF. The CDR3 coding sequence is TGTGCCAGCAGTTTTTCTGCCCTAGCGGAAGAAGCCAAAAACATTCAGTACTTC.

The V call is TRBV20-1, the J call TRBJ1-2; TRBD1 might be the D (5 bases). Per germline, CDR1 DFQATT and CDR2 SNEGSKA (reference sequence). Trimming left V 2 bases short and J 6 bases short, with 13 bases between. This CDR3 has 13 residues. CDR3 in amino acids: CSARTARADGYTF. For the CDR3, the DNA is TGCAGTGCTAGAACCGCCAGGGCTGATGGCTACACCTTC.

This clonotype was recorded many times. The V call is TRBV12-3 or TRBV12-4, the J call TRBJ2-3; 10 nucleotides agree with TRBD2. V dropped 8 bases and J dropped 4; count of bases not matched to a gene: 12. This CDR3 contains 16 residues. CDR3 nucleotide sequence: TGTGCCAGCTCCTTAGGGCTAGCGGGAGCCGCAGATACGCAGTATTTT. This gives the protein CASSLGLAGAADTQYF.

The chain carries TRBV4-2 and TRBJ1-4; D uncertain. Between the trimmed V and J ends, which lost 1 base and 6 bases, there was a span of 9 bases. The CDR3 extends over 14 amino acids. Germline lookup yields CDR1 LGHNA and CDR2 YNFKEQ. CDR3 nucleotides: TGTGCCAGCAGCCAAGGGGTTATCGATGAAAAACTGTTTTTT. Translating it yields CASSQGVIDEKLFF.

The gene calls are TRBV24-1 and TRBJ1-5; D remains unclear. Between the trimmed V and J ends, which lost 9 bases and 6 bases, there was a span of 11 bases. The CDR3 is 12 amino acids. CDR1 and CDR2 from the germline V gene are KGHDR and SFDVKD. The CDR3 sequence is CATPHPCQPQHF. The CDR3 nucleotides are TGTGCCACCCCCCACCCTTGTCAGCCCCAGCATTTT.

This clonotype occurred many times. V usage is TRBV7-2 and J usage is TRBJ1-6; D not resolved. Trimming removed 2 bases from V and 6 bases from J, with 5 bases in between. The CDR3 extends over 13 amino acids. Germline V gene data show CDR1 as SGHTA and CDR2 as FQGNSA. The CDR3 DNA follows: TGTGCCAGCAGCTTAAACCCTAATTCACCCCTCCACTTT. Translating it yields CASSLNPNSPLHF.

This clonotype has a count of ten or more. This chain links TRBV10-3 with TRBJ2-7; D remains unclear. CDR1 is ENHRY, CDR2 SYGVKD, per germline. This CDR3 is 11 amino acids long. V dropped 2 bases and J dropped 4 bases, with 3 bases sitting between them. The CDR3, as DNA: TGTGCCATCAGTGAGGGATACGAGCAGTACTTC. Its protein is CAISEGYEQYF.

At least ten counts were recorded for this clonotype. The CDR3 protein is CASSLQGYEQYF. For the CDR3, the DNA is TGTGCCAGCAGTTTACAGGGGTACGAGCAGTACTTC. The V and J genes are TRBV7-9 and TRBJ2-7; 7 bases are a match to TRBD1. The CDR3 is made up of 12 amino acids. CDR1 SEHNR and CDR2 FQNEAQ come from the germline V gene (reference sequence). V trimming: 6 bases; J trimming: 4 bases; junction bases outside the gene matches: 3.

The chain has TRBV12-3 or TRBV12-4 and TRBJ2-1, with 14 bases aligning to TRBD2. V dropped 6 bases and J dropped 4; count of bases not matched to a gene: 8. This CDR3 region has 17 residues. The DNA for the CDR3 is TGTGCCAGCAGCCCCGGGACTAGCGGGAGACCATACAATGAGCAGTTCTTC. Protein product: CASSPGTSGRPYNEQFF.

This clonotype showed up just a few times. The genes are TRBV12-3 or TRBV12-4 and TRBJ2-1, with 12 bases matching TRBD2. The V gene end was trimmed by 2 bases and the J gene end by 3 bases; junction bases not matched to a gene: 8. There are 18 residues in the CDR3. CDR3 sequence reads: CASSLRGLAGGFYNEQFF. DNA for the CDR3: TGTGCCAGCAGTTTAAGGGGCCTAGCGGGGGGGTTCTACAATGAGCAGTTCTTC.

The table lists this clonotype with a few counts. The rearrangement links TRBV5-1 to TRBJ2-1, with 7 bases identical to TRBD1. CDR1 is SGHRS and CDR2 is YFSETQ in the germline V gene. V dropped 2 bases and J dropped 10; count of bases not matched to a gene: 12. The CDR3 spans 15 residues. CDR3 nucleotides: TGCGCCAGCAGCTTCCGGGACAGTTACAATGACGAGCAGTTCTTC. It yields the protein CASSFRDSYNDEQFF. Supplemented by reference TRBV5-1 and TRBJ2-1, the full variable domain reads KAGVTQTPRYLIKTRGQQVTLSCSPISGHRSVSWYQQTPGQGLQFLFEYFSETQRNKGNFPGRFSGRQFSNSRSEMNVSTLELGDSALYLCASSFRDSYNDEQFFGPGTRLTVL.

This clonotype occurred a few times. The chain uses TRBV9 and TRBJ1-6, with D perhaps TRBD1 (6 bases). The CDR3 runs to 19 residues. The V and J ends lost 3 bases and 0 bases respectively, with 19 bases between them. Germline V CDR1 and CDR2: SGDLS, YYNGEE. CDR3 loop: CASSADSHPRGSYNSPLHF. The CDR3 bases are TGTGCCAGCAGCGCCGACAGTCACCCCAGGGGCTCCTATAATTCACCCCTCCACTTT.

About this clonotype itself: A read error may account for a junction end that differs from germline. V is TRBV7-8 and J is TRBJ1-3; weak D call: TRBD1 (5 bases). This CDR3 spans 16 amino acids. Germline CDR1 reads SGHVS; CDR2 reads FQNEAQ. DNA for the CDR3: TGTGCCAGCAGCTTAGTGGCGGGGCGTTCTGGAAACTCCATATATTTT. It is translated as CASSLVAGRSGNSIYF.

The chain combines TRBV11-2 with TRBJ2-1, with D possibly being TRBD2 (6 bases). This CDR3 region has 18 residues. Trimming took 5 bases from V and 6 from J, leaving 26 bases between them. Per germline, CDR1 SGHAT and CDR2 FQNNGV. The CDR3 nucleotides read TGTGCCAGCAGCAAATATTCTGCGGGAACCTCCACAGGCAATGAGCAGTTCTTC. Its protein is CASSKYSAGTSTGNEQFF.

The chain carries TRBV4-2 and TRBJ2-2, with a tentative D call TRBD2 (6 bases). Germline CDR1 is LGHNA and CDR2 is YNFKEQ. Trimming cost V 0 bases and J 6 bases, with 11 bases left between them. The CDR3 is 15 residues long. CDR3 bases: TGTGCCAGCAGCCAAGAATGGGGGGAGGCCGGGGAGCTGTTTTTT. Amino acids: CASSQEWGEAGELFF.

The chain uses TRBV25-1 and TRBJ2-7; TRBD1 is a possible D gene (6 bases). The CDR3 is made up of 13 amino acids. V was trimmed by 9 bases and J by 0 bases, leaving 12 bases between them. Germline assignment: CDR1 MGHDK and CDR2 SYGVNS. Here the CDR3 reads CASARTASYEQYF. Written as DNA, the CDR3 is TGTGCCAGTGCGAGGACAGCCTCCTACGAGCAGTACTTC.

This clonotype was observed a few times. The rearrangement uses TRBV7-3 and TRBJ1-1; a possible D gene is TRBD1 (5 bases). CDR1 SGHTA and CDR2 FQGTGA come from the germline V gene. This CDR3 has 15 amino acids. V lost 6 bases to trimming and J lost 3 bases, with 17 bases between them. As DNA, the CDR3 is TGTGCCAGCAGTCTAACCGGGACCCGAGACACTGAAGCTTTCTTT. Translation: CASSLTGTRDTEAFF.